The rows below give T cell receptor beta chains drawn from one sample of a study of shared clonotypes between healthy human individuals. TCRdb's copy holds only in-frame clones and misses some; the assay was immunoSEQ multiplex PCR. The sample comprises approximately 440,000 clones, roughly four fifths of which are singletons, and about 12% rests with the top ten. The material sequenced was PBMCs. The receptors derive from a woman aged 40-49 years in good health. Some clones in this sample may be carry-over from other donors' samples. The CDR3 runs from the conserved cysteine through the conserved F or W. D genes are given only for firm matches. The size entry is marked missing in some rows and otherwise reads once, few, many or a size class.

NA	TRBV2	TRBJ2-1	NA	TGTGCCAGGGGGGATGAGACGTCTGAGCAGTTCTTC	CARGDETSEQFF
NA	TRBV28	TRBJ1-1	NA	TGTGCCAGCAGTGGAAGTAGTTCCGGCATTGACACTGAAGCTTTCTTT	CASSGSSSGIDTEAFF
TRBD1	TRBV7-9	TRBJ2-4	NA	TGTGCCAGCAGCCCCGGGACAGGGGAGGGCAAAAACATTCAGTACTTC	CASSPGTGEGKNIQYF
NA	TRBV27	TRBJ2-3	NA	TGTGCCAGCAGGAGGGGGTCCACAGATACGCAGTATTTT	CASRRGSTDTQYF
TRBD2	TRBV5-4	TRBJ2-7	NA	TGTGCCAGCAGCTTGGAGGGACTAGCGGGAGGCTCCTACGAGCAGTACTTC	CASSLEGLAGGSYEQYF
TRBD2	TRBV28	TRBJ2-5	NA	TGTGCCAGCAGCCCGGGACTAGCGGGAACAGAGACCCAGTACTTC	CASSPGLAGTETQYF
NA	TRBV7-2	TRBJ2-2	NA	TGTGCCAGCAGCTTAGTCCACGGGGGAGCCGCCGGGGAGCTGTTTTTT	CASSLVHGGAAGELFF
TRBD2	TRBV4-1	TRBJ2-1	NA	TGCGCCAGCAGCGCGCGGGGACTAGCAGCATACAATGAGCAGTTCTTC	CASSARGLAAYNEQFF
NA	TRBV7-9	TRBJ1-4	NA	TGTGCCAGCAGCGTGGACGTACGGGAAAAACTGTTTTTT	CASSVDVREKLFF
TRBD2	TRBV7-2	TRBJ2-5	NA	TGTGCCAGCAGCCAAGAGCGGGAGGGAGTAGAGACCCAGTACTTC	CASSQEREGVETQYF
NA	TRBV29-1	TRBJ2-3	NA	TGCAGCGTTGTAAGGGGACGAAGCACAGATACGCAGTATTTT	CSVVRGRSTDTQYF
NA	TRBV27	TRBJ2-5	NA	TGTGCCAGCAGTTTCAAAGAGACCCAGTACTTC	CASSFKETQYF
TRBD2	TRBV7-2	TRBJ2-1	few	TGTGCCAGCAGCTCGGGACTAGCCAATGAGCAGTTCTTC	CASSSGLANEQFF
NA	TRBV27	TRBJ2-7	once	TGTGCCAGCTCAGTCAAAGGACGAATGGGGGAGCAGTACTTC	CASSVKGRMGEQYF
NA	TRBV19	TRBJ2-2	many	TGTGCCAGTAGTCCTGAACGCAGAGTAGGCCCCGGGGAGCTGTTTTTT	CASSPERRVGPGELFF
NA	TRBV4-2	TRBJ2-1	NA	TGTGCCAGCAGCCACGGGGACTCCTACAATGAGCAGTTCTTC	CASSHGDSYNEQFF
TRBD1	TRBV5-6	TRBJ2-7	NA	TGTGCCAGCAGCTTGGGACCGACAGGGGCCTACGAGCAGTACTTC	CASSLGPTGAYEQYF
NA	TRBV18	TRBJ1-1	NA	TGTGCCAGCTCACCCGACAGTTCCACTGAAGCTTTCTTT	CASSPDSSTEAFF
TRBD2	TRBV2	TRBJ2-3	NA	TGTGCCAGCAGTGTCTTGGGACTAGCATACGATACGCAGTATTTT	CASSVLGLAYDTQYF
NA	TRBV29-1	TRBJ2-7	NA	TGCAGCGTTGATAAATTATCCCCCTACGAGCAGTACTTC	CSVDKLSPYEQYF
TRBD2	TRBV30	TRBJ2-1	NA	TGTGCCTGGAGGGCTCTAGCGGGAGCCTACAATGAGCAGTTCTTC	CAWRALAGAYNEQFF
TRBD2	TRBV27	TRBJ2-1	NA	TGTGCCAGCAGTCAGACTAGCGGGAGGCCTAACTACAATGAGCAGTTCTTC	CASSQTSGRPNYNEQFF
NA	TRBV7-2	TRBJ1-5	NA	TGTGCCAGCAGCTTAAGGGAGGGTCAGCCCCAGCATTTT	CASSLREGQPQHF
TRBD1	TRBV5-1	TRBJ1-4	NA	TGCGCCAGCAGCTTGGAAGGACAGGGCGGTGAAAAACTGTTTTTT	CASSLEGQGGEKLFF
TRBD2	TRBV4-1	TRBJ2-1	NA	TGCGCCAGCAGCCAAGCTGGCGGGACTAGATACAATGAGCAGTTCTTC	CASSQAGGTRYNEQFF
TRBD2	TRBV4-2	TRBJ2-3	NA	TGTGCCAGCAGCCCCCTACTAGCGTCTATGACAGATACGCAGTATTTT	CASSPLLASMTDTQYF
NA	TRBV15	TRBJ2-7	NA	TGTGCCACCAGCAGAGATAGGGGACTTGGTGAGCAGTACTTC	CATSRDRGLGEQYF
NA	TRBV4-2	TRBJ2-2	NA	TGTGCCAGCAGCCGCGTTATACTGGGGGCGGACACCGGGGAGCTGTTTTTT	CASSRVILGADTGELFF
NA	TRBV7-3	TRBJ1-1	NA	TGTGCCAGCAGCTTAACACAGAACACTGAAGCTTTCTTT	CASSLTQNTEAFF
NA	TRBV28	TRBJ2-5	few	TGTGCCAGCAGACCAGGAGGGCAAGAGACCCAGTACTTC	CASRPGGQETQYF
NA	TRBV4-1	TRBJ2-7	NA	TGCGCCAGCAGCCCAACTCCAGTTGTGGACGAGCAGTACTTC	CASSPTPVVDEQYF